This T cell receptor (beta chain) was observed in a study of control samples from healthy donors and cancer patients. V lost 6 bases and J 6 bases, leaving 14 bases between the germline ends. CDR1 MNHEY and CDR2 SVGAGI come from the germline V gene. The CDR3 sequence is 13 residues long. Data came from immunoSEQ multiplex PCR; TCRdb stores just in-frame clones and leaves some out. The data show about 250,000 clones, around 79% seen once. V is TRBV6-5 and J is TRBJ1-1; D is perhaps TRBD1 (5 bases). The sample taken for sequencing was PBMCs. The clonotype originates from a woman aged 60 to 75 with lung cancer. CDR3 nucleotides: TGTGCCAGCAGCCTGAACGGGGCATCTGAAGCTTTCTTT. This gives the protein CASSLNGASEAFF.